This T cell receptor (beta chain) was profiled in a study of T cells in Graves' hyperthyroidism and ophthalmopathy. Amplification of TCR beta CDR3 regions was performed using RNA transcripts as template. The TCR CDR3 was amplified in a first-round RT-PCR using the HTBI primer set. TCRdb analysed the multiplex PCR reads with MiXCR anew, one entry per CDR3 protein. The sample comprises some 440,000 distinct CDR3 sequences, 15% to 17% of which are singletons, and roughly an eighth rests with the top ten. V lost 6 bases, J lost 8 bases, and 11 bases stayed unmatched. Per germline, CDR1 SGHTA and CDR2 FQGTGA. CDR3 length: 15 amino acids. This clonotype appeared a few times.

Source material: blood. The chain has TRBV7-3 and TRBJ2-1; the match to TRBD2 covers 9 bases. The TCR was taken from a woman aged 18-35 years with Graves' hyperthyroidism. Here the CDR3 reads CASSRTSAHGDEQFF. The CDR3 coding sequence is TGTGCCAGCAGTCGGACTAGCGCACACGGGGATGAGCAGTTCTTC.